Below, 6 T cell receptor beta chains from the same sample are listed, as sequenced in a study of blood T cell repertoires in COVID-19. Here immunoSEQ multiplex PCR was the method, and the copy in TCRdb shows in-frame clones only, minus some. The sample records about 200,000 clones, approximately 88% being singletons. Specimen: peripheral blood. The receptors were sampled from a man aged 55 to 70 who had recovered from COVID-19.

The rearrangement joins TRBV7-2 to TRBJ2-1, with a tentative D call TRBD2 (5 bases). CDR1 and CDR2 (germline): SGHTA, FQGNSA. The CDR3 is 15 amino acids. V shed 3 bases and J shed 4 bases, with 13 bases lying between them. CDR3 in amino acids: CASSFIQDSYNEQFF. Written as DNA, the CDR3 is TGTGCCAGCAGCTTTATTCAGGACTCTTACAATGAGCAGTTCTTC.

V gene TRBV6-5 combines with J gene TRBJ2-2; D possibly corresponds to TRBD2 (6 bases). CDR3 length: 14 residues. The ends were cut back, 2 bases at V and 6 bases at J, with 10 bases in the middle. CDR1 is MNHEY, CDR2 SVGAGI, per germline. The CDR3 protein is CASSYRGAPGELFF. DNA for the CDR3: TGTGCCAGCAGTTACCGCGGGGCCCCCGGGGAGCTGTTTTTT.

The J gene is TRBJ2-7, the V gene TRBV7-8; TRBD1 agrees at 9 bases. The germline V gene encodes CDR1 SGHVS and CDR2 FQNEAQ. Trimming cost V 5 bases and J 5 bases; bases outside gene matches: 10. This CDR3 contains 15 residues. Here the CDR3 DNA reads TGTGCCAGCAGCCCCGGGACAGGGATGCGTAACGAGCAGTACTTC. Its protein product is CASSPGTGMRNEQYF. The entire variable domain, with the rest obtained from reference TRBV7-8 and TRBJ2-7, is as follows: GAGVSQSPRYKVAKRGQDVALRCDPISGHVSLFWYQQALGQGPEFLTYFQNEAQLDKSGLPSDRFFAERPEGSVSTLKIQRTQQEDSAVYLCASSPGTGMRNEQYFGPGTRLTVT.

The CDR3 protein is CASSTQGKSEAFF. The DNA of the CDR3 is TGTGCCAGCAGCACACAGGGTAAAAGTGAAGCTTTCTTT. The chain uses TRBV25-1 and TRBJ1-1, with D possibly matching TRBD1 (6 bases). V was shortened by 6 bases and J by 7 bases, with 15 bases between the two germline ends. The CDR3 has 13 amino acids. In germline, CDR1 is MGHDK, CDR2 SYGVNS.

The V and J genes are TRBV30 and TRBJ2-7; 7 nucleotides match TRBD2. V shed 5 bases, J shed 2 bases, and the junction held 12 bases outside the gene matches. CDR1 is GTSNPN and CDR2 is SVGIG in the germline V gene (reference sequence). CDR3 length equals 15 residues. The CDR3 protein is CAWLGEVSGTYEQYF. CDR3 bases: TGTGCCTGGTTGGGGGAGGTCAGCGGGACCTACGAGCAGTACTTC.

This rearrangement joins TRBV7-3 to TRBJ2-1; D uncertain. V was pared by 2 bases and J by 4 bases, with 15 bases between. The CDR3 covers 16 residues. Germline loops: CDR1 SGHTA, CDR2 FQGTGA. CDR3 DNA: TGTGCCAGCAGCTTAGGCTCCAGGCACCCTTACAATGAGCAGTTCTTC. This gives the protein CASSLGSRHPYNEQFF. The full variable domain, its missing parts supplied by reference TRBV7-3 and TRBJ2-1, is GAGVSQTPSNKVTEKGKYVELRCDPISGHTALYWYRQSLGQGPEFLIYFQGTGAADDSGLPNDRFFAVRPEGSVSTLKIQRTERGDSAVYLCASSLGSRHPYNEQFFGPGTRLTVL.